Reported below is one T cell receptor beta chain. From the RT-PCR reads, TCRdb called clonotypes with MiXCR, one entry per CDR3 protein. The data show fewer than 200,000 distinct CDR3 sequences, about 32% seen once. This CDR3 is 13 amino acids long. The V end was cut by 7 bases, the J end by 2 bases, with 11 bases between. The sample originates from a study of patients and donors after allogeneic stem cell transplantation. The sample consisted of blood, either unsorted or a sorted T cell fraction (not recorded which). This TCR came from a human donor who was either an allogeneic HSCT recipient or a stem cell or donor lymphocyte infusion donor (not recorded which). It is not recorded whose cells these are; they may come from a transplant donor. This sequence joins TRBV12-3 or TRBV12-4 and TRBJ2-5, with a tentative D call TRBD2 (5 bases). CDR3 sequence reads: CASTQLVQETQYF. CDR3 in DNA: TGTGCCAGCACCCAACTAGTGCAAGAGACCCAGTACTTC.